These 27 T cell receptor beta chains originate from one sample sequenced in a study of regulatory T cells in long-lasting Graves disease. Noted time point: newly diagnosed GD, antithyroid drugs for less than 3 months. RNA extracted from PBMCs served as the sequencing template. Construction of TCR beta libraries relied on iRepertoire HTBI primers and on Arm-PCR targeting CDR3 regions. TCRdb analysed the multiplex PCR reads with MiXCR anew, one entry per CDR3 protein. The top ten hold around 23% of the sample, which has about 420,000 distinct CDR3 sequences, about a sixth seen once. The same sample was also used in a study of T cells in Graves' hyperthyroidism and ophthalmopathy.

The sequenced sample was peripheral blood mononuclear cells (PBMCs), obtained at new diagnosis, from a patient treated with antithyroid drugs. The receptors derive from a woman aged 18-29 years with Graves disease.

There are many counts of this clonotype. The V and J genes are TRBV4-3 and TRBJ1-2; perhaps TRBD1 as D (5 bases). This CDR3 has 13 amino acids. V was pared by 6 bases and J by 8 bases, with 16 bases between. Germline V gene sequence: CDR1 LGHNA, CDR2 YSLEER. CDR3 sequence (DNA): TGCGCCAGCAGTCCCTCGGGGGGGAGAGGCTACACCTTC. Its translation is CASSPSGGRGYTF.

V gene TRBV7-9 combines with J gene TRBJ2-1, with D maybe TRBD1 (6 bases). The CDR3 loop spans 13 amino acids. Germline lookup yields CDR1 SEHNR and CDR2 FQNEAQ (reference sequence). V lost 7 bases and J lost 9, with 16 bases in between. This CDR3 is CASTQGGFGEQFF. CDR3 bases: TGTGCCAGCACCCAAGGGGGTTTTGGTGAGCAGTTCTTC.

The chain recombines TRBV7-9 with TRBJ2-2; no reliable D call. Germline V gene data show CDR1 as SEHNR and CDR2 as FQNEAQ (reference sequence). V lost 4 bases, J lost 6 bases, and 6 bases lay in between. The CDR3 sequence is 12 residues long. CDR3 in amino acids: CASSSRAGELFF. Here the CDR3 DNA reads TGTGCCAGCAGCTCACGTGCCGGGGAGCTGTTTTTT.

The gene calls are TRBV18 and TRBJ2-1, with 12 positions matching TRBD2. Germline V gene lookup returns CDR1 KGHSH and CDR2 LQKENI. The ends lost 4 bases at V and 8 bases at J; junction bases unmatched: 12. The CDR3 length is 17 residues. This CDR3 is CASSLKTSGSLWDEQFF. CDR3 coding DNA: TGTGCCAGCTCACTTAAGACTAGCGGGAGCCTCTGGGATGAGCAGTTCTTC.

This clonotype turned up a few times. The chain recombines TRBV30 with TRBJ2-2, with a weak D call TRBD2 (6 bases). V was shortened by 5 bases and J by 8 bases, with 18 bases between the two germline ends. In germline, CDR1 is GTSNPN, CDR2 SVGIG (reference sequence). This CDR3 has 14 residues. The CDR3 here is CAWSLLAPRGELFF. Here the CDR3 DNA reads TGTGCCTGGTCCTTGCTAGCGCCCCGTGGGGAGCTGTTTTTT. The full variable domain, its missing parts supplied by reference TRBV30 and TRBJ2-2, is SQTIHQWPATLVQPVGSPLSLECTVEGTSNPNLYWYRQAAGRGLQLLFYSVGIGQISSEVPQNLSASRPQDRQFILSSKKLLLSDSGFYLCAWSLLAPRGELFFGEGSRLTVL.

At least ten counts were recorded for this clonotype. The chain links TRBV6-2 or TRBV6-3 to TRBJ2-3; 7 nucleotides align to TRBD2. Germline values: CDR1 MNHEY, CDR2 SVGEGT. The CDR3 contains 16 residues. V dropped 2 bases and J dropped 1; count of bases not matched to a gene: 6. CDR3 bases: TGTGCCAGCAGTTACCGAAGCGGGACCCGCACAGATACGCAGTATTTT. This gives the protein CASSYRSGTRTDTQYF.

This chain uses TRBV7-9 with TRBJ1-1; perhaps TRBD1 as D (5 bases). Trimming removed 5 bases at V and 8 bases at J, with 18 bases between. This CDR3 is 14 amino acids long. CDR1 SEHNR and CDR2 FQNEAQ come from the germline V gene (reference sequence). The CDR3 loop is CASSPVGTPGEAFF. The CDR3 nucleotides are TGTGCCAGCAGCCCCGTCGGGACGCCTGGGGAAGCTTTCTTT. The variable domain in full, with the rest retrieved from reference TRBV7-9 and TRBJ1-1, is DTGVSQNPRHKITKRGQNVTFRCDPISEHNRLYWYRQTLGQGPEFLTYFQNEAQLEKSRLLSDRFSAERPKGSFSTLEIQRTEQGDSAMYLCASSPVGTPGEAFFGQGTRLTVV.

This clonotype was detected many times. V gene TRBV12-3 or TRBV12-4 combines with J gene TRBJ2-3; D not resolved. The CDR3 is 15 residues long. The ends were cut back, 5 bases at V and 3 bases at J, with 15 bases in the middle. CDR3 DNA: TGTGCCAGCAGTCCATTCGCCCCTGCGACAGATACGCAGTATTTT. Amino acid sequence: CASSPFAPATDTQYF.

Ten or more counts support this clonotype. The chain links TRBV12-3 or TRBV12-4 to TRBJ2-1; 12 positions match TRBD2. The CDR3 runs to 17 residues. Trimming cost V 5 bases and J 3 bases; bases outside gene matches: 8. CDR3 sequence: CASSPRLAGAGYNEQFF. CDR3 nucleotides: TGTGCCAGCAGTCCCCGACTAGCGGGAGCTGGCTACAATGAGCAGTTCTTC.

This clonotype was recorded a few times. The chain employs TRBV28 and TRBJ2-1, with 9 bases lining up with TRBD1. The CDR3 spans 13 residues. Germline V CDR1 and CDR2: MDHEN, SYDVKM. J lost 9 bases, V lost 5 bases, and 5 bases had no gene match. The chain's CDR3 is CASSPTGGSEQFF. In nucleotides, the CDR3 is TGTGCCAGCAGTCCTACAGGGGGCTCTGAGCAGTTCTTC.

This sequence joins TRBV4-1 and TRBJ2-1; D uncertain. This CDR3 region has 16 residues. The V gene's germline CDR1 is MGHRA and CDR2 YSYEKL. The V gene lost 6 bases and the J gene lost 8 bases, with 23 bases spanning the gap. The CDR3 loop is CASSKNEGPLGDEQFF. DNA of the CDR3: TGCGCCAGCAGTAAAAACGAAGGACCTTTAGGCGATGAGCAGTTCTTC.

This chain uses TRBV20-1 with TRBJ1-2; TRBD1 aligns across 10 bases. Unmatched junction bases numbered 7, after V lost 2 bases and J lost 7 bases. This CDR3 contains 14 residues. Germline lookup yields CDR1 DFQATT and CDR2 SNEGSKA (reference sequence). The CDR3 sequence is CSARWGQGFGGYTF. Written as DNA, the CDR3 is TGCAGTGCTAGATGGGGACAGGGGTTCGGTGGCTACACCTTC.

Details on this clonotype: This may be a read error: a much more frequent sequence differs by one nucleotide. Here the CDR3 reads CAISNYYEQYF. DNA of the CDR3: TGTGCCATCAGTAACTACTACGAGCAGTACTTC. The gene calls are TRBV10-3 and TRBJ2-7; D not certain. Germline V gives CDR1 ENHRY, CDR2 SYGVKD. The CDR3 runs 11 residues. V shed 5 bases and J shed 3 bases, with 5 bases lying between them.

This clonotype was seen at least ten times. The CDR3 reads CASSWTGAGEFYEQYF. The CDR3 DNA reads TGTGCCAGCAGCTGGACGGGGGCGGGAGAATTCTACGAGCAGTACTTC. The chain combines TRBV7-9 with TRBJ2-7; a possible D gene is TRBD2 (7 bases). This CDR3 has 16 amino acids. The V gene lost 4 bases and the J gene lost 3 bases, with 19 bases spanning the gap. Germline V lookup: CDR1 SEHNR, CDR2 FQNEAQ (reference sequence).

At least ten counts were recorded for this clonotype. CDR3 sequence (DNA): TGTGCCAGCAGCCAACCCCGCGACAAAAAGCCCTACGAGCAGTACTTC. Protein product: CASSQPRDKKPYEQYF. This sequence joins TRBV12-3 or TRBV12-4 and TRBJ2-7; D not certain. This CDR3 contains 16 residues. V lost 6 bases, J lost 2 bases, and 20 bases lay in between.

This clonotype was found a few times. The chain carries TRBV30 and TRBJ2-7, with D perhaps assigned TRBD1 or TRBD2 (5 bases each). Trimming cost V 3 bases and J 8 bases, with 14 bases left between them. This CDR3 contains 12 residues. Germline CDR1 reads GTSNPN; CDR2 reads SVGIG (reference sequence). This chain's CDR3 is CAWSFVTGQQYF. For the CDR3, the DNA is TGTGCCTGGAGCTTTGTAACGGGGCAGCAGTACTTC.

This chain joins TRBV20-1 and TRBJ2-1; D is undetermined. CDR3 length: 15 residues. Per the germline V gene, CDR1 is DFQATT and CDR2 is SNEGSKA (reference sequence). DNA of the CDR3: TGCAGCCCTAGGGCGCCCCAGAGCTCCTACAATGAGCAGTTCTTC. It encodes CSPRAPQSSYNEQFF.

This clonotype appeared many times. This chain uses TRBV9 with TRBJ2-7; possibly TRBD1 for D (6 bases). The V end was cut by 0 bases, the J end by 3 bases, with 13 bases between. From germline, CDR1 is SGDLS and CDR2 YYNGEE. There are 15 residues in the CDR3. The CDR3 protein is CASSVAAGDGYEQYF. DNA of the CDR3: TGTGCCAGCAGCGTAGCGGCAGGGGATGGCTACGAGCAGTACTTC.

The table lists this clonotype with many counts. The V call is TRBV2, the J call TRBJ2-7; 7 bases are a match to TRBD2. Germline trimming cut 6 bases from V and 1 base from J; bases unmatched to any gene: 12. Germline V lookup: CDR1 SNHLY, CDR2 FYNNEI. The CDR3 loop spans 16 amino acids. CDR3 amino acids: CASSPSSGAYSYEQYF. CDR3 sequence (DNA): TGTGCCAGCAGCCCCTCTAGCGGCGCCTATTCCTACGAGCAGTACTTC.

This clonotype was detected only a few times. The CDR3 is CASSLERMNTGELFF. CDR3 sequence (DNA): TGTGCCAGCAGCTTGGAACGGATGAACACCGGGGAGCTGTTTTTT. V gene TRBV7-3 combines with J gene TRBJ2-2; no reliable D call. The germline V gene has CDR1 SGHTA and CDR2 FQGTGA. V lost 3 bases and J lost 1, with 9 bases in between. The CDR3 has 15 residues. Full variable domain (outside the CDR3, taken from reference TRBV7-3 and TRBJ2-2): GAGVSQTPSNKVTEKGKYVELRCDPISGHTALYWYRQSLGQGPEFLIYFQGTGAADDSGLPNDRFFAVRPEGSVSTLKIQRTERGDSAVYLCASSLERMNTGELFFGEGSRLTVL.

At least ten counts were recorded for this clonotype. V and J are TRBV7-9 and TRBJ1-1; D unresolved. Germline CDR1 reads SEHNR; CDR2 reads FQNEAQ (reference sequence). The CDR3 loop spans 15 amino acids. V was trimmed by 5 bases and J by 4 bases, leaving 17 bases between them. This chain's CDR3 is CASSPEVMAATEAFF. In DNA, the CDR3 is TGTGCCAGCAGCCCAGAAGTGATGGCGGCCACTGAAGCTTTCTTT.

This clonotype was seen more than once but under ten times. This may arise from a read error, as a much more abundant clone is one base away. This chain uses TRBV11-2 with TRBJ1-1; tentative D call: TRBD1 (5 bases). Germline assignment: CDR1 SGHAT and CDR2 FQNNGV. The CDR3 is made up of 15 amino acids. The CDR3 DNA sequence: TGTGCCGGCAGCTTATATTCCACACAGGCCGCTGAAGCTTTCTTT. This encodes CAGSLYSTQAAEAFF.

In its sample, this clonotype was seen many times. In DNA, the CDR3 is TGTGCCAGCAGTTACACGGAAAGACAGCCCCAGCATTTT. As protein: CASSYTERQPQHF. V is TRBV28 and J is TRBJ1-5; unclear D gene. Germline-derived CDR1 and CDR2 are MDHEN and SYDVKM. This CDR3 contains 13 residues. V dropped 4 bases and J dropped 7 bases, with 11 bases sitting between them.

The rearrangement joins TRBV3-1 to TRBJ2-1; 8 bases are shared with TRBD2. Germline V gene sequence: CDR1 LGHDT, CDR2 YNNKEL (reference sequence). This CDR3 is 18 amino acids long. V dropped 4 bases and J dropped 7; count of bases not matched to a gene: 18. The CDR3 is CASSLDGLGSGSWNEQFF. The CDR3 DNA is TGTGCCAGCAGCCTGGACGGTCTTGGAAGCGGGAGTTGGAATGAGCAGTTCTTC.

The CDR3 nucleotides are TGCAGCGTTGAAGGGAGGGACAGGGGCACTGAAGCTTTCTTT. This codes for CSVEGRDRGTEAFF. J is TRBJ1-1 and V is TRBV29-1, with 10 positions matching TRBD1. The CDR3 length is 14 residues. Germline assignment: CDR1 SQVTM and CDR2 ANQGSEA. Unmatched junction bases numbered 3, after V lost 1 base and J lost 4 bases.

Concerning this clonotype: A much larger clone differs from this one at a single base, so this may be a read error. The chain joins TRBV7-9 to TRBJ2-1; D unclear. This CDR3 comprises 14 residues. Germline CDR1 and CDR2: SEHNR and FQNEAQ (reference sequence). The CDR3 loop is CASSSEGSYNGQFF. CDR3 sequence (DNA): TGTGCCAGCAGCTCCGAAGGATCCTACAATGGGCAGTTCTTC.

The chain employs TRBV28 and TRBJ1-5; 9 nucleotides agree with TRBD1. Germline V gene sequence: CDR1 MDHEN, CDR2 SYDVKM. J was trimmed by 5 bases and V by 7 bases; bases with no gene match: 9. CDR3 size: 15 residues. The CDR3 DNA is TGTGCCAGCATCTCTGGACAGGGGAGCTATCAGCCCCAGCATTTT. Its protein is CASISGQGSYQPQHF.